The entry below gives a single T cell receptor (beta chain) sequence along with its context. A junction boundary mismatches the germline segment, possibly from a read error. This entry is derived from a study of technical replicates of blood from a handful of donors. TCRdb's copy holds only in-frame clones and misses some; the assay was immunoSEQ multiplex PCR. This table holds 65,000 to 85,000 clones, 95% to 98% found once. This CDR3 is 12 amino acids long. CDR1 is MDHEN and CDR2 is SYDVKM in the germline V gene. The sample taken for sequencing was T cells isolated from PBMCs. The chain couples TRBV28 to TRBJ2-3; D is possibly TRBD2 (5 bases). The receptor was derived from a human donor in good health. CDR3: CAATEGTDTQYF. CDR3 in DNA: TGTGCCGCGACCGAGGGTACAGATACACAGTATTTT.